This entry lists 30 T cell receptor beta chains sequenced from one sample in a study of post-analysis software for immune sequencing data (dated by TCRdb to 2013 to 2016). The full study reports these points: Several TRBV segments, including TRBV5-6, TRBV5-1 and TRBV20-1, were significantly more frequent in patients than controls.

The antigens for these receptors are not known. The library was produced with PCR. These reads were obtained on an Illumina HiSeq 2500. To reduce PCR and sequencing biases, unique molecular identifiers were incorporated into the TCR beta cDNA libraries. TCRdb applied fastp at Q25 and MiXCR to the public reads, then kept only in-frame beta chains. For every CDR3 protein sequence, its rows merge into one entry that carries the most common genes and DNA. The sample profile shows roughly 540,000 distinct CDR3 sequences; 34% of them were found once. Roughly 6% of the sample belongs to the ten largest clones. The sequenced sample was blood. The receptors derive from a girl between 2 and 17 years old with multiple sclerosis.

This clonotype was seen more than once but under ten times. The rearrangement links TRBV5-6 to TRBJ2-3, with D unresolved. Trimming removed 0 bases at V and 3 bases at J, with 8 bases between. There are 14 residues in the CDR3. Per the germline V gene, CDR1 is SGHDT and CDR2 is YYEEEE. The CDR3 reads CASSLVSETDTQYF. CDR3 in DNA: TGTGCCAGCAGCTTGGTCTCGGAAACAGATACGCAGTATTTT.

DNA for the CDR3: TGTGCCAGCTCACCCGGAAATATTGGCTACACCTTC. Translation gives CASSPGNIGYTF. V is TRBV18 and J is TRBJ1-2; no firm D call. V was shortened by 3 bases and J by 7 bases, with 9 bases between the two germline ends. Germline lookup yields CDR1 KGHSH and CDR2 LQKENI. The CDR3 spans 12 residues.

The chain links TRBV7-9 to TRBJ1-2; no definite D call. Germline V lookup: CDR1 SEHNR, CDR2 FQNEAQ (reference sequence). Trimming took off 2 bases at V and 6 bases at J, with 10 bases between the two ends. The length of the CDR3 is 13 residues. The CDR3: CASSLTALNGYTF. The CDR3 DNA sequence: TGTGCCAGCAGCTTAACAGCTCTAAATGGCTACACCTTC.

This clonotype was observed a few times. The chain carries TRBV29-1 and TRBJ1-2; D gene unclear. Trimming removed 6 bases from V and 0 bases from J, with 8 bases in between. This CDR3 has 12 residues. CDR1 is SQVTM and CDR2 is ANQGSEA in the germline V gene. The CDR3 DNA reads as TGCAGCGTAGCGACACCTAACTATGGCTACACCTTC. Protein sequence: CSVATPNYGYTF.

The chain couples TRBV5-1 to TRBJ2-5; D ambiguous. Trimming shortened V by 0 bases and J by 5 bases, and 11 bases separated the two germline ends. The CDR3 is 14 amino acids. Germline V lookup: CDR1 SGHRS, CDR2 YFSETQ. CDR3 in DNA: TGCGCCAGCAGCTTGGATTCGACCGGGGAGACCCAGTACTTC. Its protein is CASSLDSTGETQYF.

This clonotype was seen only a few times. The chain recombines TRBV7-2 with TRBJ1-2; D not resolved. Trimming took off 7 bases at V and 0 bases at J, with 15 bases between the two ends. CDR1 and CDR2 from the germline V gene are SGHTA and FQGNSA. The CDR3 totals 15 residues. CDR3 amino acids: CASTPDRSANYGYTF. The DNA for the CDR3 is TGTGCCAGCACCCCGGACCGTTCAGCTAACTATGGCTACACCTTC.

The chain joins TRBV7-9 to TRBJ2-7, with unresolved D. Germline values: CDR1 SEHNR, CDR2 FQNEAQ (reference sequence). The CDR3 loop spans 14 amino acids. The V end lost 0 bases, the J end lost 5 bases, and 11 bases lay between the germline ends. This chain's CDR3 is CASSLAGRSDEQYF. The DNA for the CDR3 is TGTGCCAGCAGCTTAGCCGGCAGGTCTGACGAGCAGTACTTC.

This clonotype has only a few counts. The rearrangement links TRBV5-5 to TRBJ1-2, with D perhaps TRBD1 (6 bases). CDR3 length: 16 residues. From germline, CDR1 is SGHKS and CDR2 YYEKEE (reference sequence). Trimming cost V 4 bases and J 0 bases, with 16 bases left between them. In DNA, the CDR3 is TGTGCCAGCAGCCCCGTCTCGGGGGCGCCTAACTATGGCTACACCTTC. Its protein is CASSPVSGAPNYGYTF.

This clonotype was seen a handful of times. This rearrangement joins TRBV5-1 to TRBJ2-2; 9 nucleotides line up with TRBD1. V lost 4 bases to trimming and J lost 1 base; unmatched junction nucleotides: 2. Germline V gene data show CDR1 as SGHRS and CDR2 as YFSETQ. This CDR3 region has 15 residues. CDR3 sequence reads: CASSLGQGNTGELFF. CDR3 DNA: TGCGCCAGCAGCCTGGGACAGGGGAACACCGGGGAGCTGTTTTTT.

This clonotype was seen a single time. The V call is TRBV4-1, the J call TRBJ2-5; 15 bases are a match to TRBD2. The end of the DNA fits TRBJ2-7 better, so the J call may be wrong. The CDR3 sequence is 20 residues long. Germline CDR1 reads MGHRA; CDR2 reads YSYEKL. The CDR3 region has the DNA TGCGCCAGCAGCCATCCGGGACTAGCGGGGGGCCTCTTAAGCTCCTACGAGCAGTACTTC. Translated: CASSHPGLAGGLLSSYEQYF.

This chain connects TRBV7-3 to TRBJ2-7; D is undetermined. Germline CDR1 reads SGHTA; CDR2 reads FQGTGA. V was pared by 1 base and J by 0 bases, with 7 bases between. The CDR3 loop spans 14 amino acids. The DNA for the CDR3 is TGTGCCAGCAGCTTAAACCCGAGCTCCTACGAGCAGTACTTC. Amino acids: CASSLNPSSYEQYF.

The V gene is TRBV7-3, the J gene TRBJ2-3, with a possible D match to TRBD1 (6 bases). Germline-derived CDR1 and CDR2 are SGHTA and FQGTGA. The CDR3 runs 16 residues. V gave up 5 bases and J gave up 0 bases, with 15 bases separating them. The CDR3 spells CASSQGHPASTDTQYF. The CDR3 DNA is TGTGCCAGCAGCCAGGGACATCCGGCTAGCACAGATACGCAGTATTTT.

This chain's CDR3 is CASSVLGTTTFYNEQFF. As DNA, the CDR3 is TGTGCCAGCAGCGTACTCGGGACTACTACGTTCTACAATGAGCAGTTCTTC. The chain has TRBV5-6 and TRBJ2-1; 7 positions agree with TRBD2. Per the germline V gene, CDR1 is SGHDT and CDR2 is YYEEEE. V lost 4 bases, J lost 3 bases, and 13 bases stayed unmatched. This CDR3 comprises 17 residues.

This clonotype showed up just a few times. The gene calls are TRBV20-1 and TRBJ1-5; D might be TRBD1 (5 bases). The V gene's germline CDR1 is DFQATT and CDR2 SNEGSKA (reference sequence). The CDR3 loop spans 16 amino acids. V was clipped by 7 bases and J by 0 bases, with 19 bases between them. The CDR3 sequence: CSVRGSGAYSNQPQHF. CDR3 DNA sequence: TGCAGTGTAAGGGGTTCCGGGGCTTATAGCAATCAGCCCCAGCATTTT.

The rearrangement uses TRBV28 and TRBJ1-1; 10 nucleotides agree with TRBD1. CDR1 and CDR2 from the germline V gene are MDHEN and SYDVKM. The CDR3 contains 16 residues. V gave up 8 bases and J gave up 0 bases; unmatched junction bases: 9. The CDR3 nucleotides read TGTGCCAGCTACTGGGGGACAGGGGACTTGAACACTGAAGCTTTCTTT. This encodes CASYWGTGDLNTEAFF.

V gene TRBV20-1 combines with J gene TRBJ1-2, with 9 bases that match TRBD1. The CDR3 has 16 residues. Germline V gives CDR1 DFQATT, CDR2 SNEGSKA (reference sequence). With V trimmed by 5 bases and J by 5 bases, 15 bases remained unmatched. The CDR3 sequence is CSAVPLAGQGRYGYTF. The CDR3 nucleotides are TGCAGTGCTGTCCCCCTTGCGGGACAGGGTCGATATGGCTACACCTTC.

The V call is TRBV20-1, the J call TRBJ2-6; D remains unclear. The V end lost 6 bases, the J end lost 4 bases, and 22 bases lay between the germline ends. Per germline, CDR1 DFQATT and CDR2 SNEGSKA (reference sequence). The CDR3 runs 17 residues. CDR3 DNA sequence: TGCAGTGCCCCAGACTCTAGGGTGGGTTTAGGGGCCAACGTCCTGACTTTC. It is translated as CSAPDSRVGLGANVLTF.

This rearrangement joins TRBV27 to TRBJ2-7; TRBD1 agrees at 7 bases. The CDR3 contains 15 residues. CDR1 is MNHEY, CDR2 SMNVEV, per germline (reference sequence). V was clipped by 6 bases and J by 1 base; unmatched bases: 9. This chain's CDR3 is CASSSGQSWSYEQYF. CDR3 DNA: TGTGCCAGCAGCTCGGGACAGTCCTGGTCCTACGAGCAGTACTTC.

This sequence joins TRBV29-1 and TRBJ2-5, with D perhaps TRBD1 or TRBD2 (6 bases each). The germline V and J ends were trimmed by 7 bases and 2 bases, with 14 bases remaining between them. The CDR3 loop spans 13 amino acids. Looked up from germline, CDR1 is SQVTM and CDR2 is ANQGSEA. CDR3 residues: CSGRGRGQETQYF. DNA for the CDR3: TGCAGCGGACGGGGGCGGGGACAAGAGACCCAGTACTTC. The complete variable domain, with remaining parts taken from reference TRBV29-1 and TRBJ2-5, reads SAVISQKPSRDICQRGTSLTIQCQVDSQVTMMFWYRQQPGQSLTLIATANQGSEATYESGFVIDKFPISRPNLTFSTLTVSNMSPEDSSIYLCSGRGRGQETQYFGPGTRLLVL.

The CDR3 loop reads CASSSPGSEPSYEQYF. Written as DNA, the CDR3 is TGTGCCAGCAGCTCCCCAGGGAGCGAACCTTCCTACGAGCAGTACTTC. This chain links TRBV11-1 with TRBJ2-7; TRBD1 or TRBD2 may be the D gene (5 bases each). The CDR3 contains 16 residues. Germline V CDR1 and CDR2: SGHAT, FQDESV (reference sequence). Trimming shortened V by 4 bases and J by 1 base, and 17 bases separated the two germline ends.

This chain uses TRBV2 with TRBJ2-1, with 7 bases identical to TRBD2. CDR1 is SNHLY, CDR2 FYNNEI, per germline. The V and J ends lost 6 bases and 3 bases, in that order; junction bases with no gene match: 5. CDR3 length: 14 amino acids. CDR3 region: CASSVERGYNEQFF. The CDR3 nucleotides are TGTGCCAGCAGCGTCGAGCGGGGCTACAATGAGCAGTTCTTC. The full variable domain, completed using reference TRBV2 and TRBJ2-1, is EPEVTQTPSHQVTQMGQEVILRCVPISNHLYFYWYRQILGQKVEFLVSFYNNEISEKSEIFDDQFSVERPDGSNFTLKIRSTKLEDSAMYFCASSVERGYNEQFFGPGTRLTVL.

In DNA, the CDR3 is TGTGCCAGCAGTGGAGACAGGGGGCCTGGTTATGAGCAGTTCTTC. Its protein is CASSGDRGPGYEQFF. The gene calls are TRBV6-1 and TRBJ2-1, with 10 bases matching TRBD1. CDR1 MNHNS and CDR2 SASEGT come from the germline V gene. V lost 4 bases and J lost 8; bases outside the gene matches: 8. This CDR3 contains 15 residues.

The chain combines TRBV15 with TRBJ1-1, with TRBD1 identical over 7 bases. The germline gives CDR1 LNHNV, CDR2 YYDKDF (reference sequence). The CDR3 is 13 residues long. J lost 3 bases, V lost 3 bases, and 1 base had no gene match. The CDR3 here is CATSSRGDTEAFF. The CDR3 nucleotides are TGTGCCACCAGCAGCAGGGGGGACACTGAAGCTTTCTTT.

This clonotype showed up just once. The V gene is TRBV20-1, the J gene TRBJ2-7; 10 bases align to TRBD1. The junction had 10 bases not matched to a gene; V was cut back by 3 bases and J by 5 bases. The germline gives CDR1 DFQATT, CDR2 SNEGSKA (reference sequence). There are 15 residues in the CDR3. The CDR3 reads CSARGPGQGYHEQYF. CDR3 sequence (DNA): TGCAGTGCTAGGGGCCCGGGACAGGGGTACCACGAGCAGTACTTC.

The chain uses TRBV6-6 and TRBJ1-1, with D hard to call. The V and J ends lost 2 bases and 1 base respectively, with 8 bases between them. The CDR3 runs 14 residues. Germline lookup yields CDR1 MNHNY and CDR2 SVGAGI (reference sequence). The chain's CDR3 is CASSYPAGNTEAFF. In nucleotides, the CDR3 is TGTGCCAGCAGTTACCCAGCTGGGAACACTGAAGCTTTCTTT.

This clonotype showed up just a few times. V gene TRBV4-1 combines with J gene TRBJ2-1, with 9 positions matching TRBD2. This CDR3 region has 14 residues. V dropped 10 bases and J dropped 7; count of bases not matched to a gene: 11. The V gene's germline CDR1 is MGHRA and CDR2 YSYEKL. The CDR3 DNA reads TGCGCCACCAACACCGGGACTAGCCGTAATGAGCAGTTCTTC. Translating it yields CATNTGTSRNEQFF.

The J gene is TRBJ2-3, the V gene TRBV10-3; 10 nucleotides agree with TRBD2. Trimming at V came to 3 bases and at J to 14 bases, leaving 11 bases not matched to a gene. Germline V gene data show CDR1 as ENHRY and CDR2 as SYGVKD. The CDR3 has 14 residues. CDR3 region: CAISEGGLAITGYF. The CDR3 coding sequence is TGTGCCATCAGTGAAGGGGGACTAGCGATTACTGGGTATTTT.

In its sample, this clonotype was seen many times. The gene calls are TRBV12-3 or TRBV12-4 and TRBJ2-7; D tentatively reads TRBD1 or TRBD2 (6 bases each). The CDR3 spans 13 residues. Trimming stripped 5 bases from V and 6 bases from J, with 14 bases between. The CDR3, as DNA: TGTGCCAGCAGTCTGGGGGGCATTTTCGAGCAGTACTTC. It encodes CASSLGGIFEQYF.

This chain uses TRBV28 with TRBJ2-3; 13 bases match TRBD2. Trimming at V came to 2 bases and at J to 0 bases, leaving 5 bases not matched to a gene. In germline, CDR1 is MDHEN, CDR2 SYDVKM. The CDR3 is 18 residues long. The CDR3 loop is CASSLVGTSGDSTDTQYF. CDR3 in DNA: TGTGCCAGCAGTTTAGTTGGGACTAGCGGGGATAGCACAGATACGCAGTATTTT. Supplemented by reference TRBV28 and TRBJ2-3, the full variable domain reads DVKVTQSSRYLVKRTGEKVFLECVQDMDHENMFWYRQDPGLGLRLIYFSYDVKMKEKGDIPEGYSVSREKKERFSLILESASTNQTSMYLCASSLVGTSGDSTDTQYFGPGTRLTVL.

The rearrangement joins TRBV7-9 to TRBJ2-7; 7 nucleotides line up with TRBD2. The V gene end was trimmed by 2 bases and the J gene end by 3 bases; junction bases not matched to a gene: 7. The CDR3 spans 15 residues. The germline CDR1 and CDR2 sequences are SEHNR and FQNEAQ (reference sequence). CDR3 sequence reads: CASSLSAGSHYEQYF. The CDR3 DNA sequence: TGTGCCAGCAGCTTATCAGCGGGAAGCCACTACGAGCAGTACTTC.